This note documents a single TCR beta chain sequence. This entry belongs to a study of shared clonotypes between healthy human individuals. A deep-level run was used for the assay. Clones were sequenced by immunoSEQ multiplex PCR, and TCRdb holds only the in-frame ones, with some missing. In the table there are around 510,000 clones, approximately 94% of which are singletons. This sequence was found in a woman aged 25 to 39 in good health. Sequenced input: naive CD4+ T cells sorted from blood. Subset noted: CD45RA+ positively selected.

The CDR3 here is CSAPGYGYTF. CDR3 DNA: TGCAGTGCTCCAGGGTACGGCTACACCTTC. V is TRBV20-1 and J is TRBJ1-2; possibly TRBD1 for D (5 bases). Germline values: CDR1 DFQATT, CDR2 SNEGSKA (reference sequence). CDR3 length: 10 residues. Between the trimmed V and J ends, which lost 5 bases and 8 bases, there was a span of 9 bases.